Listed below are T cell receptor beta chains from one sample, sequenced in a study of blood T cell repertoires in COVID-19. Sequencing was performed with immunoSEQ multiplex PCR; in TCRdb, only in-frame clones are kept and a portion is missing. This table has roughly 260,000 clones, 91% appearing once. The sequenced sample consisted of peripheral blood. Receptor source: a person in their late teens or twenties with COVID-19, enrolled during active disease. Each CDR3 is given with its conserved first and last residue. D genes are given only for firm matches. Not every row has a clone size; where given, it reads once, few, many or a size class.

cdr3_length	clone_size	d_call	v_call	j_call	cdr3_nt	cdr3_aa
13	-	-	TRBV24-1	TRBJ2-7	TGTGCCACCAGTGTGGGGAGCTCCTACGAGCAGTACTTC	CATSVGSSYEQYF
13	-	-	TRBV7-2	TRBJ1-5	TGTGCCAGCAGGGCAGGGAGCAATCAGCCCCAGCATTTT	CASRAGSNQPQHF
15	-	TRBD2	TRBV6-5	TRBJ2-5	TGTGCCAGCAGCCGACTAGCGGGTAGCCAAGAGACCCAGTACTTC	CASSRLAGSQETQYF
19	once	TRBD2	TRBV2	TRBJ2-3	TGTGCCAGCAGAGCCCTGGGACTAGCGGGAGGGCCGGGGGCAGATACGCAGTATTTT	CASRALGLAGGPGADTQYF
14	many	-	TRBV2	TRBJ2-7	TGTGCCAGCAGTGAAGCCCAAGCTTTTGGCGAGCAGTACTTC	CASSEAQAFGEQYF
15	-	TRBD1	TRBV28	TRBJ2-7	TGTGCCAGCAGCTCGGACAGGGAAGAGGACTACGAGCAGTACTTC	CASSSDREEDYEQYF
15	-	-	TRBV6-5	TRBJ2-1	TGTGCCAGTAAAGAGGCGTTTAGCTCCTACAATGAGCAGTTCTTC	CASKEAFSSYNEQFF
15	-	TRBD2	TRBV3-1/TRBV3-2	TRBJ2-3	TGTGCCAGCAGCCAAGGACTAGCGGGAGGAGATACGCAGTATTTT	CASSQGLAGGDTQYF
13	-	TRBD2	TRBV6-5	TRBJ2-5	TGTGCCAGCGGAGCGGGGGGCGCAGAGACCCAGTACTTC	CASGAGGAETQYF
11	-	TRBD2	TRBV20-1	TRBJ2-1	TGCAGTGTCGCAGCGGGGCATGAGCAGTTCTTC	CSVAAGHEQFF
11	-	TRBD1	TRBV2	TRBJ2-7	TGTGCCAGCAGAACAGGGGGCGAGCAGTACTTC	CASRTGGEQYF
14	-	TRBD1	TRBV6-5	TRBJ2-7	TGTGCCAGCAGACGGGGACAGATCATCTACGAGCAGTACTTC	CASRRGQIIYEQYF
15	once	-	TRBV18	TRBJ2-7	TGTGCCAGCTCACCATCCGGGGAAAGCTCCTACGAGCAGTACTTC	CASSPSGESSYEQYF
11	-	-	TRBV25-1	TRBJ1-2	TGTGCCAGCTCTCCCGACTATGGCTACACCTTC	CASSPDYGYTF
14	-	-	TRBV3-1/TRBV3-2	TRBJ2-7	TGTGCCAGCAGCCAAGGCCATAGCTCCTACGAGCAGTACTTC	CASSQGHSSYEQYF
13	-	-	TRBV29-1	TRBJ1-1	TGCAGCGTTGTGGGGAGGGTCAGTAATGAAGCTTTCTTT	CSVVGRVSNEAFF
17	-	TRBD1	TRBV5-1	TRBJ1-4	TGCGCCAGCGCCACCGGGACAGGGGGCCTCCTTAATGAAAAACTGTTTTTT	CASATGTGGLLNEKLFF
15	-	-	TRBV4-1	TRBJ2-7	TGCGCCAGCAGTCAGCCGGGACTCCAAGTTTACGAGCAGTACTTC	CASSQPGLQVYEQYF
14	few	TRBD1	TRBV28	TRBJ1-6	TGTGCCAGCAGTTTGGGACAGTTAAATTCACCCCTCCACTTT	CASSLGQLNSPLHF
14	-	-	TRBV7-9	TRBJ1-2	TGTGCCAGCAGCTTAGAAGAGTACTTCAGGAGCTACACCTTC	CASSLEEYFRSYTF
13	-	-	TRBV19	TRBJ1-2	TGTGCCAGTAGTCAGTCCCGAACCTATGGCTACACCTTC	CASSQSRTYGYTF